Here is one T cell receptor beta chain with its context. Its antigen is not identified. The record originates from a study of cytomegalovirus exposure and HLA in healthy donors. In the PCR, 60 Vbeta and 13 Jbeta primers were used. Sequencing was performed with immunoSEQ multiplex PCR; in TCRdb, only in-frame clones are kept and a portion is missing. The sample's table shows some 140,000 clones. Trimming cost V 0 bases and J 3 bases, with 12 bases left between them. The CDR3 runs 16 residues. Germline V gives CDR1 LGHNA, CDR2 YSLEER. It was healthy bone marrow donors who served as donors. General study results and limits: In a later analysis, compared with equally common non-associated chains, HLA-associated beta chains were more expanded. With further analysis later on, most CMV-associated TCR beta chains appeared HLA-restricted.

The origin of this receptor is a woman in her 40s in good health and CMV-seronegative. Sequencing was performed on PBMCs. V gene TRBV4-3 combines with J gene TRBJ1-5; no clear D. DNA of the CDR3: TGCGCCAGCAGCCAAGATTTTGGCGGAAACAATCAGCCCCAGCATTTT. Amino acids: CASSQDFGGNNQPQHF.